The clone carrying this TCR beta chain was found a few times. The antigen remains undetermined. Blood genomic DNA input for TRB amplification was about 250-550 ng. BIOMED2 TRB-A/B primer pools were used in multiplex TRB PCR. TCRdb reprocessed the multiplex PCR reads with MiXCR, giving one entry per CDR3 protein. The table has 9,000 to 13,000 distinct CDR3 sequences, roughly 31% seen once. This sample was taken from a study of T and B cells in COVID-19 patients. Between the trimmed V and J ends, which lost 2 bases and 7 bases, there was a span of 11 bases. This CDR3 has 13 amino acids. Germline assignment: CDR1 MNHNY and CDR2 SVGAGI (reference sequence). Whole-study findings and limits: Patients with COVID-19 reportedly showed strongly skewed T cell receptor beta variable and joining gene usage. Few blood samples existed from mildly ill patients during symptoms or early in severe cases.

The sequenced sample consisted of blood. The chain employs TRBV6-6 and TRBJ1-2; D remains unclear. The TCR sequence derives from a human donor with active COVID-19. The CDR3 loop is CASSYPDLVGYTF. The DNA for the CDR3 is TGTGCCAGCAGTTACCCGGACTTGGTTGGCTACACCTTC.